This T cell receptor (beta chain) was documented in a study of blood T cell repertoires in COVID-19. Germline V gives CDR1 SGHNT, CDR2 YYREEE (reference sequence). V gave up 7 bases and J gave up 0 bases; unmatched junction bases: 12. This CDR3 has 17 residues. The table came from immunoSEQ multiplex PCR; TCRdb's copy has only in-frame clones and leaves some out. The sample lists approximately 70,000 clones; about 88% were seen once. The sequenced sample consisted of peripheral blood. This sequence was found in a human donor in a cohort sampled during active COVID-19. This chain uses TRBV5-4 with TRBJ2-3, with 9 positions matching TRBD2. CDR3 amino acids: CASSRGGGGASTDTQYF. In DNA, the CDR3 is TGTGCCAGCTCAAGAGGAGGCGGGGGGGCCAGCACAGATACGCAGTATTTT.